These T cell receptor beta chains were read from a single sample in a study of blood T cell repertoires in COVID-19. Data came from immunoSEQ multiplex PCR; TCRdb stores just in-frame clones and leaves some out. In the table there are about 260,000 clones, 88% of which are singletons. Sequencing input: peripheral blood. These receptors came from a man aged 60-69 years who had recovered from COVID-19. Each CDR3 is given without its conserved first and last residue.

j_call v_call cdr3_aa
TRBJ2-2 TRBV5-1 ASSREGTGELF
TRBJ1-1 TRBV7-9 ASSPPRGGTEAF
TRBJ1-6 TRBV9 ASSGGHDNSPLH
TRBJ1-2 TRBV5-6 ASSFQARVYGYT
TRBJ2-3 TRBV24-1 ATSDPLGVSTDTQY
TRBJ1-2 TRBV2 ASRGTGYGYT
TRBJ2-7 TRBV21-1 ASSKGRGTGSFDEQY
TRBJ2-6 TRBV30 ALKTTGSGANVLT
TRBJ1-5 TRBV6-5 ASSYSGGGNQPQH
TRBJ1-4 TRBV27 ASSLGRGDEKLF
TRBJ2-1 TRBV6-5 ASSYWGPDKNEQF
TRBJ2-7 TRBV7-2 ASSLVRGGEQY
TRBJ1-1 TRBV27 ASSFYEGTVNTEAF
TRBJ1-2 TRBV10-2 ASSAGSGGYT
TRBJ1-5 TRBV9 ASGGQGAFEPQH
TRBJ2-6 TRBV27 ASGLEGAYGANVLT
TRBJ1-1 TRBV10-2 ASRGQPPQNTEAF
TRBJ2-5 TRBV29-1 SVGSHGETQY
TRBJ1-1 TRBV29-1 SALPGWHTEAF
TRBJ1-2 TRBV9 ASRIDGGGYT
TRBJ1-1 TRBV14 ASSSHMNTEAF
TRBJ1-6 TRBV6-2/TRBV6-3 ASSSDRSIYNSPLH
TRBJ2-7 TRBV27 ASSASRDRVPYEQY
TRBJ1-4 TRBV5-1 ASSSRTGLVATNEKLF
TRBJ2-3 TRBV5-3 ARSLAPLAGGSDTQY
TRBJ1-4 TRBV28 ASSSDAGGAGKLF
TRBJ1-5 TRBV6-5 ASTHSNQPQH
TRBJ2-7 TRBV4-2 ASSQYSSYEQY
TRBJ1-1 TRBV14 ASSQAGVNTEAF
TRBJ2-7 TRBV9 ASSPRAGGPYEQY
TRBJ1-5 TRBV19 ASSIGISNQPQH
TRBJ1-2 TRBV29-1 SVEITTGYGYT
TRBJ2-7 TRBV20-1 SASRDRGSHEQY
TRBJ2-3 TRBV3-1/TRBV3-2 ASSQVAGGSTDTQY
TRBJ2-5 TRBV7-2 ASSLGVAGNPSMETQY
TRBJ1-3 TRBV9 ASSVHRGNGNTIY
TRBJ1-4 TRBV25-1 ASGPDRGANEKLF
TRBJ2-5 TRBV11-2 ASSFPGTGVPQETQY
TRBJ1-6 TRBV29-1 SVKTGTSNSPLH